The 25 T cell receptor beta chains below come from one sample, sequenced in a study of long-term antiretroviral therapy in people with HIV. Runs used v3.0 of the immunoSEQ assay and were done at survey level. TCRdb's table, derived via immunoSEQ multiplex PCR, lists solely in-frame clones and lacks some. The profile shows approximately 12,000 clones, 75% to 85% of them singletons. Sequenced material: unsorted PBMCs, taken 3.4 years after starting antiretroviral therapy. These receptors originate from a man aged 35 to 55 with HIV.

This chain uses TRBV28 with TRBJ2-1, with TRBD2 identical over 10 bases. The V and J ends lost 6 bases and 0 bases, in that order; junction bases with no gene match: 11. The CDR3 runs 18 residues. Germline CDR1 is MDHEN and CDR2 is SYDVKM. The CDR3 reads CASRGIGLAEASYNEQFF. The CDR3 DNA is TGTGCCAGCAGGGGGATCGGACTAGCGGAGGCCTCCTACAATGAGCAGTTCTTC.

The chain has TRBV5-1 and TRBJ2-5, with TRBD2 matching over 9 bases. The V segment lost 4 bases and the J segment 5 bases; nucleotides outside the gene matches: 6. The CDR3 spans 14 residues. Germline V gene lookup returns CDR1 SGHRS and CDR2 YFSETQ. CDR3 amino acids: CASSQGLARETQYF. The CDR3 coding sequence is TGCGCCAGCAGCCAGGGACTAGCTCGGGAGACCCAGTACTTC.

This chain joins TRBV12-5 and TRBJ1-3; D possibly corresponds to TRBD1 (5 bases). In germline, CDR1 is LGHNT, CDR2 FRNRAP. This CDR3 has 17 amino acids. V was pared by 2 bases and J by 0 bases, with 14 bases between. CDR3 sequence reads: CASGLQPGAHSGNTIYF. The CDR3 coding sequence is TGTGCTAGTGGTTTGCAGCCCGGGGCCCACTCTGGAAACACCATATATTTT.

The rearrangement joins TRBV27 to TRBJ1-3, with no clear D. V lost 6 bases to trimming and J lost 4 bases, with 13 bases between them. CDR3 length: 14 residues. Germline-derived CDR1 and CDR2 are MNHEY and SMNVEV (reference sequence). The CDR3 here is CASRPSGAGNTIYF. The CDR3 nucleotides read TGTGCCAGCAGACCGTCTGGAGCGGGAAACACCATATATTTT.

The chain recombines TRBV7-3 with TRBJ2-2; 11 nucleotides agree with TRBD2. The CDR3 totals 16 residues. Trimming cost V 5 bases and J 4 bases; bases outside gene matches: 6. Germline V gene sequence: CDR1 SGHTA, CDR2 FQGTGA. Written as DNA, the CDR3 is TGTGCCAGCAGCCTGGGACTAGCGGAGAGCACCGGGGAGCTGTTTTTT. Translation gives CASSLGLAESTGELFF.

The CDR3 coding sequence is TGTGCCTGGAGCCCCGTCGGGAAGGCGGCCTACGAGCAGTACTTC. Translating it yields CAWSPVGKAAYEQYF. The rearrangement uses TRBV30 and TRBJ2-7; a weak D match, TRBD2 (5 bases). V was clipped by 3 bases and J by 2 bases, with 17 bases between them. The V gene's germline CDR1 is GTSNPN and CDR2 SVGIG (reference sequence). The CDR3 covers 15 residues.

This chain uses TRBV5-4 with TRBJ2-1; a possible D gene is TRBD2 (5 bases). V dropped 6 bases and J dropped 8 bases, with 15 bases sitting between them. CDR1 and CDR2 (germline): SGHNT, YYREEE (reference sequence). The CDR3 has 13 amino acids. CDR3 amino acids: CASNMVTKDEQFF. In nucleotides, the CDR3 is TGTGCCAGCAACATGGTGACTAAGGATGAGCAGTTCTTC.

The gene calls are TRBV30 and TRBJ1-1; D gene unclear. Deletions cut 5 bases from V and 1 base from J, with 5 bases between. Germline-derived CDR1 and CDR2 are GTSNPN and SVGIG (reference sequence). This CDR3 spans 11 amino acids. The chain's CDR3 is CAWVRNTEAFF. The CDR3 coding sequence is TGTGCCTGGGTAAGGAACACTGAAGCTTTCTTT.

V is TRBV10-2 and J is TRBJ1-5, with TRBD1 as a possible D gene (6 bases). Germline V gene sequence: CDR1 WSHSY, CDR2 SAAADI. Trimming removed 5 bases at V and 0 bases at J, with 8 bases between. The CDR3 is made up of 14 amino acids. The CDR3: CASSTDSSNQPQHF. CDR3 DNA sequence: TGCGCCAGCAGTACGGACAGTAGCAATCAGCCCCAGCATTTT.

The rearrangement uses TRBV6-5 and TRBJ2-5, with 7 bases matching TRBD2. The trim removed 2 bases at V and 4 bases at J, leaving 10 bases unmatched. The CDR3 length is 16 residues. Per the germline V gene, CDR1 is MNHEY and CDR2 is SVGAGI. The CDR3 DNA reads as TGTGCCAGCAGTTACGTTCTAGCGGAGGTCGGAGAGACCCAGTACTTC. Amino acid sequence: CASSYVLAEVGETQYF.

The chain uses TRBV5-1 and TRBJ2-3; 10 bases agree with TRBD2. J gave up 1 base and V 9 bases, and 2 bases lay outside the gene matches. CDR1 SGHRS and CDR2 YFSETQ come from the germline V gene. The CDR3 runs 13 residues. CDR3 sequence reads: CATGTSGTDTQYF. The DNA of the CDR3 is TGCGCCACCGGGACTAGCGGCACAGATACGCAGTATTTT.

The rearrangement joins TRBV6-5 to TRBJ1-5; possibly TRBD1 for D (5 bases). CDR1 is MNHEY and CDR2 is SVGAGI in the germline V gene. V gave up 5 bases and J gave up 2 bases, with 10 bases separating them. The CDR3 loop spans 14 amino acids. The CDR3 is CASSGGNGNQPQHF. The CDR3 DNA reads TGTGCCAGCAGTGGGGGTAATGGCAATCAGCCCCAGCATTTT.

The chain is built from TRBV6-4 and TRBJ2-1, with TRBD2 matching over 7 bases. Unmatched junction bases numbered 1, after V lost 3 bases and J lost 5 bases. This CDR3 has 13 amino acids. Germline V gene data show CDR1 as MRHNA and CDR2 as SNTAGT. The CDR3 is CASSELAHNEQFF. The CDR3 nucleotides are TGTGCCAGCAGTGAACTAGCGCACAATGAGCAGTTCTTC.

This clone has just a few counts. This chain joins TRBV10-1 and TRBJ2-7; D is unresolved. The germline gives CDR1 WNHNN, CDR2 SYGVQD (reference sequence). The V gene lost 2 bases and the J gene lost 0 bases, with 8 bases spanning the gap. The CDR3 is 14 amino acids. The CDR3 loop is CASSERDHSYEQYF. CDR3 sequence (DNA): TGCGCCAGCAGTGAGAGAGATCACTCCTACGAGCAGTACTTC.

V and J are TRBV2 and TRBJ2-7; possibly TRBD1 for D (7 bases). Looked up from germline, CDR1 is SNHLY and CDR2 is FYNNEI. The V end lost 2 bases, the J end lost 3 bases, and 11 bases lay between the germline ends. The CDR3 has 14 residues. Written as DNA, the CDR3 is TGTGCCAGCAGTGAAATCCAGGGGGGCTACGAGCAGTACTTC. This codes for CASSEIQGGYEQYF. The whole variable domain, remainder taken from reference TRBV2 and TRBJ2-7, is EPEVTQTPSHQVTQMGQEVILRCVPISNHLYFYWYRQILGQKVEFLVSFYNNEISEKSEIFDDQFSVERPDGSNFTLKIRSTKLEDSAMYFCASSEIQGGYEQYFGPGTRLTVT.

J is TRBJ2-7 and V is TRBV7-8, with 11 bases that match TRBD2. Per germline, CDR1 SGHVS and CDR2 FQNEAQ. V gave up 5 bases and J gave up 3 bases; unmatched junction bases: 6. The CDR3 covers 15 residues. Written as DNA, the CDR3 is TGTGCCAGCAGCCCGATAGCGGGAGGGGGCTACGAGCAGTACTTC. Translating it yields CASSPIAGGGYEQYF.

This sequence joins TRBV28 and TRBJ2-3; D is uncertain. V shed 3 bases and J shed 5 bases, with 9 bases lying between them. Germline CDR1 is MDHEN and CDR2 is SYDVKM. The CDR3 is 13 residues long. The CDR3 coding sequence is TGTGCCAGCAGTTTCAGAGGCCTAGATACGCAGTATTTT. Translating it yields CASSFRGLDTQYF.

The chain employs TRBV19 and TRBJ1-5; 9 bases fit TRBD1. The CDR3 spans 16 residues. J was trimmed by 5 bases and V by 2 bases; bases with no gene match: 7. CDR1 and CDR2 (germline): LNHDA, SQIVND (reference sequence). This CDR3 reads CASSISGTGYHQPQHF. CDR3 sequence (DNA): TGTGCCAGTAGTATATCCGGGACAGGGTATCATCAGCCCCAGCATTTT.

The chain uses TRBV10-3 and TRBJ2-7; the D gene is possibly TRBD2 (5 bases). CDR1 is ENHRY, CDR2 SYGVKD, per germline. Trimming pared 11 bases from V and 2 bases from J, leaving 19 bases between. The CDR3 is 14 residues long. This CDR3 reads CAAARERGPYEQYF. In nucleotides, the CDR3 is TGTGCCGCCGCCCGGGAAAGAGGACCCTACGAGCAGTACTTC.

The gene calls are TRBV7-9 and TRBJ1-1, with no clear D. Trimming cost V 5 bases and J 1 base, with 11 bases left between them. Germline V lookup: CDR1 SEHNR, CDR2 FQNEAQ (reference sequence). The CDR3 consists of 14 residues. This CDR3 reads CASSPLEGNTEAFF. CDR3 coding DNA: TGTGCCAGCAGCCCGTTGGAGGGGAACACTGAAGCTTTCTTT.

Here the CDR3 DNA reads TGTGCCAGCAGCGTAGTCGTTCACACAGATACGCAGTATTTT. As protein: CASSVVVHTDTQYF. This rearrangement joins TRBV9 to TRBJ2-3; D unclear. Trimming removed 0 bases from V and 2 bases from J, with 7 bases in between. This CDR3 has 14 residues. CDR1 and CDR2 from the germline V gene are SGDLS and YYNGEE.

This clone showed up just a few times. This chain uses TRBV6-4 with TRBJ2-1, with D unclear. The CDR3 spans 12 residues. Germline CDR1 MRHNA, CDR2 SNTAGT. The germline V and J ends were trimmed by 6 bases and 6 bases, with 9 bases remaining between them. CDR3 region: CASSDQVNEQFF. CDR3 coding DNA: TGTGCCAGCAGCGACCAGGTCAATGAGCAGTTCTTC.

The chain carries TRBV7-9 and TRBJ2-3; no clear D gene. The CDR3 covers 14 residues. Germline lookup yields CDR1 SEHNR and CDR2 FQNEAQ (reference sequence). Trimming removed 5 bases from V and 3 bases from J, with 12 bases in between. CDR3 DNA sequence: TGTGCCAGCAGCCGTCAGTTAGCTACAGATACGCAGTATTTT. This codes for CASSRQLATDTQYF.

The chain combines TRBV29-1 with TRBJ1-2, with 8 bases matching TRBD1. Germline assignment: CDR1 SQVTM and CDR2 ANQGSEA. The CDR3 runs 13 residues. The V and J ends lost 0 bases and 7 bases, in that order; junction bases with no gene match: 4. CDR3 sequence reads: CSVEETGAFGYTF. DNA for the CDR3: TGCAGCGTTGAAGAGACAGGGGCGTTTGGCTACACCTTC.

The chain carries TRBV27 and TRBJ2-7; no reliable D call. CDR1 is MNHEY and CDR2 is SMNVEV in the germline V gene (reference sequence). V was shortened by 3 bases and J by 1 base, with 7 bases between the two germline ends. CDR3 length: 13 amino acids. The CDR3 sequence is CASSFSVSYEQYF. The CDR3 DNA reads TGTGCCAGCAGTTTTAGTGTATCCTACGAGCAGTACTTC.